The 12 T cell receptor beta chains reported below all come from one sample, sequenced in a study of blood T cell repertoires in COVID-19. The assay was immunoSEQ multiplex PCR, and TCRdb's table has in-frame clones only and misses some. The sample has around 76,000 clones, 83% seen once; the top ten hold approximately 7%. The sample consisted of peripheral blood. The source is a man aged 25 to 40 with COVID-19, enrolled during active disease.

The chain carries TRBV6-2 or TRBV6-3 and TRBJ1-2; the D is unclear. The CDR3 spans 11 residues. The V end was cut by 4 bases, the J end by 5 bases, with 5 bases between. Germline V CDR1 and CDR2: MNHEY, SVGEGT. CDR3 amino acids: CASSFPYGYTF. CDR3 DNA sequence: TGTGCCAGCAGTTTTCCTTATGGCTACACCTTC.

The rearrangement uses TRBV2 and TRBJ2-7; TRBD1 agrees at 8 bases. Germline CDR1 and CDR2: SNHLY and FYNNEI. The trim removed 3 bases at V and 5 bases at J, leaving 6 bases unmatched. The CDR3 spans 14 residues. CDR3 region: CASSEQGARDEQYF. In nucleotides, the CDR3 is TGTGCCAGCAGTGAGCAGGGGGCGCGCGACGAGCAGTACTTC.

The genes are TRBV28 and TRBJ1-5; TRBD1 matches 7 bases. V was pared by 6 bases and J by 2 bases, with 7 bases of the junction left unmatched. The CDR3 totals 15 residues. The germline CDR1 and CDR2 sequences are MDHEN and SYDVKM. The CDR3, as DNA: TGTGCCAGCAGCTCCACAGGGGTAGGCAATCAGCCCCAGCATTTT. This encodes CASSSTGVGNQPQHF. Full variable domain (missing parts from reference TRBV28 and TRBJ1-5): DVKVTQSSRYLVKRTGEKVFLECVQDMDHENMFWYRQDPGLGLRLIYFSYDVKMKEKGDIPEGYSVSREKKERFSLILESASTNQTSMYLCASSSTGVGNQPQHFGDGTRLSIL.

For the CDR3, the DNA is TGTGCCAGCAGCACCCGCGGGGGCAGGGAGACCCAGTACTTC. It is translated as CASSTRGGRETQYF. The chain employs TRBV14 and TRBJ2-5; D is perhaps TRBD2 (7 bases). The V end was cut by 5 bases, the J end by 5 bases, with 15 bases between. Per the germline V gene, CDR1 is SGHDN and CDR2 is FVKESK. This CDR3 spans 14 amino acids.

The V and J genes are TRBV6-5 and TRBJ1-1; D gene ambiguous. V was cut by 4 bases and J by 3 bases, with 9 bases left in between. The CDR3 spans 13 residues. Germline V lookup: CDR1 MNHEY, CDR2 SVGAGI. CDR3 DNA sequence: TGTGCCAGCAGTTTAAGCCGCTACACTGAAGCTTTCTTT. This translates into CASSLSRYTEAFF.

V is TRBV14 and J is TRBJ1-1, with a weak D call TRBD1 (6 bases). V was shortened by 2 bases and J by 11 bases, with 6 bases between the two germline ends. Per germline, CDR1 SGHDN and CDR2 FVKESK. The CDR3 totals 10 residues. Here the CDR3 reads CASSQRGAFF. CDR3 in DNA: TGTGCCAGCAGCCAAAGGGGGGCTTTCTTT. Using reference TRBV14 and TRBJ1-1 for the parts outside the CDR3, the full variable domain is EAGVTQFPSHSVIEKGQTVTLRCDPISGHDNLYWYRRVMGKEIKFLLHFVKESKQDESGMPNNRFLAERTGGTYSTLKVQPAELEDSGVYFCASSQRGAFFGQGTRLTVV.

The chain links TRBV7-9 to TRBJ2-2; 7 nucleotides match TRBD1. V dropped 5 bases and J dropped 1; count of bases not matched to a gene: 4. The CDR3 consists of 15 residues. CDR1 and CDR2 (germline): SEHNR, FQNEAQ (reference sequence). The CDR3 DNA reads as TGTGCCAGCAGCCCTAGGACAGGGAACACCGGGGAGCTGTTTTTT. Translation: CASSPRTGNTGELFF.

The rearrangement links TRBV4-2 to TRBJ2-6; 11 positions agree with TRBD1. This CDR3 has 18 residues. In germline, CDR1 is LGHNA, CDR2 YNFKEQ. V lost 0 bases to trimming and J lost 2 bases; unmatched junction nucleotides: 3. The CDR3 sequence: CASSQDGGQGAGANVLTF. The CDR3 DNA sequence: TGTGCCAGCAGCCAAGATGGGGGACAGGGGGCTGGGGCCAACGTCCTGACTTTC.

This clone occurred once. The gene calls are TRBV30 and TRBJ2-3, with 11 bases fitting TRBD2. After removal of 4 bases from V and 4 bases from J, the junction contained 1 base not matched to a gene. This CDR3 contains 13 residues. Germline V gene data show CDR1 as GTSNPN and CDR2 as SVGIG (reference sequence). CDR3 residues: CAWTLAGADTQYF. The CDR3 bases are TGTGCCTGGACACTAGCGGGAGCAGATACGCAGTATTTT.

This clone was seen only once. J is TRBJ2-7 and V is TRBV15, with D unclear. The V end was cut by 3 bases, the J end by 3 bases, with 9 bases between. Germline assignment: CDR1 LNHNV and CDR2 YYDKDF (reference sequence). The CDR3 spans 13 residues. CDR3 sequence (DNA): TGTGCCACCAGCAGGCCAAGTAGCTACGAGCAGTACTTC. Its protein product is CATSRPSSYEQYF. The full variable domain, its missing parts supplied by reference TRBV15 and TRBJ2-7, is DAMVIQNPRYQVTQFGKPVTLSCSQTLNHNVMYWYQQKSSQAPKLLFHYYDKDFNNEADTPDNFQSRRPNTSFCFLDIRSPGLGDTAMYLCATSRPSSYEQYFGPGTRLTVT.

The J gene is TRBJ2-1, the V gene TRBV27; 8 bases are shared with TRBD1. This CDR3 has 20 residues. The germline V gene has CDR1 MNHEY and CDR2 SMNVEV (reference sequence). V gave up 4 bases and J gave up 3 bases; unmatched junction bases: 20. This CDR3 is CASSSPGQVGRSGFYNEQFF. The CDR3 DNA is TGTGCCAGCAGTTCCCCGGGACAGGTGGGGCGGAGCGGCTTCTACAATGAGCAGTTCTTC.

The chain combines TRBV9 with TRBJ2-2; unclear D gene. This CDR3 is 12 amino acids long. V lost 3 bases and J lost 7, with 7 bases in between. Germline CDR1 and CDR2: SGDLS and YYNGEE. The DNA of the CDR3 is TGTGCCAGCAGCGGCTTGCGCGGGGAGCTGTTTTTT. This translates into CASSGLRGELFF.